One sample yielded the 10 T cell receptor beta chains listed below, sequenced in a study of Graves' ophthalmopathy and Graves' hyperthyroidism. RNA transcripts yielded amplified TCR beta CDR3 regions. HTBI-primed first-round RT-PCR preceded second-round multiplex PCR. MiXCR was run by TCRdb on the multiplex PCR reads, yielding one entry per CDR3 protein. The data contain approximately 1.2 million distinct CDR3 sequences, around a third of them seen just once; the ten biggest clones take up 11%. The sequencing sample was made of peripheral blood or thyroid tissue (not recorded which). The receptor set was obtained from an adult man with Graves' hyperthyroidism.

The CDR3 loop reads CATSRDQGNSPLHF. The CDR3 bases are TGTGCCACCAGCAGAGATCAGGGGAATTCACCCCTCCACTTT. The chain combines TRBV15 with TRBJ1-6; a possible D gene is TRBD1 (6 bases). CDR3 length: 14 residues. Trimming took 0 bases from V and 7 from J, leaving 7 bases between them. Germline V gene lookup returns CDR1 LNHNV and CDR2 YYDKDF (reference sequence).

The chain carries TRBV6-5 and TRBJ1-1, with 7 bases lining up with TRBD1. V trimming: 5 bases; J trimming: 1 base; junction bases outside the gene matches: 7. The V gene's germline CDR1 is MNHEY and CDR2 SVGAGI. The CDR3 is 15 amino acids. CDR3 protein: CASSERTGSNTEAFF. The DNA of the CDR3 is TGTGCCAGCAGTGAACGGACAGGTTCGAACACTGAAGCTTTCTTT.

About this clonotype itself: Possible read error: a much larger clone is one base away. The CDR3 coding sequence is TGTGCCAGTACTATAAGTGGGACACTGTACGAGCAGTACTTC. This gives the protein CASTISGTLYEQYF. The rearrangement links TRBV19 to TRBJ2-7; D may be TRBD1 (6 bases). Germline V CDR1 and CDR2: LNHDA, SQIVND (reference sequence). The CDR3 covers 14 residues.

This chain joins TRBV6-5 and TRBJ2-7, with 10 bases matching TRBD1. Germline CDR1 and CDR2: MNHEY and SVGAGI. The V segment lost 6 bases and the J segment 0 bases; nucleotides outside the gene matches: 8. CDR3 length: 16 residues. The CDR3 sequence: CASRPDRGPASYEQYF. In DNA form, the CDR3 reads TGTGCCAGCAGACCAGACAGGGGGCCCGCCTCCTACGAGCAGTACTTC.

This clonotype was counted at least ten times. V usage is TRBV20-1 and J usage is TRBJ2-7, with D possibly being TRBD2 (6 bases). The germline gives CDR1 DFQATT, CDR2 SNEGSKA (reference sequence). V lost 6 bases and J lost 2, with 14 bases in between. This CDR3 has 13 amino acids. The CDR3 nucleotides read TGCAGTGCAATAGGGGAGCGGGCCTACGAGCAGTACTTC. Its protein product is CSAIGERAYEQYF.

This chain joins TRBV20-1 and TRBJ2-7, with D uncertain. The CDR3 has 10 amino acids. Germline V gives CDR1 DFQATT, CDR2 SNEGSKA (reference sequence). V was shortened by 6 bases and J by 7 bases, with 10 bases between the two germline ends. Here the CDR3 DNA reads TGCAGTGCGGGCCACAATGAGCAGTACTTC. It specifies CSAGHNEQYF.

This clonotype came up many times. The chain recombines TRBV7-9 with TRBJ1-5; D is undetermined. Trimming took 4 bases from V and 3 from J, leaving 16 bases between them. Germline CDR1 reads SEHNR; CDR2 reads FQNEAQ (reference sequence). CDR3 length: 16 residues. CDR3 nucleotides: TGTGCCAGCAGCTCGACCCAGGAGAATCCCAATCAGCCCCAGCATTTT. As protein: CASSSTQENPNQPQHF.

The chain is built from TRBV29-1 and TRBJ1-2, with D perhaps matching TRBD1 (6 bases). The CDR3 is 14 residues long. Trimming shortened V by 8 bases and J by 0 bases, and 16 bases separated the two germline ends. CDR1 is SQVTM and CDR2 is ANQGSEA in the germline V gene. The CDR3 protein is CSTTGTPANYGYTF. The CDR3 region has the DNA TGCAGCACAACCGGGACACCAGCTAACTATGGCTACACCTTC.

The rearrangement links TRBV7-6 to TRBJ2-7; maybe TRBD1 (5 bases). CDR1 and CDR2 (germline): SGHVS, FNYEAQ. V was cut by 4 bases and J by 7 bases, with 17 bases left in between. This CDR3 comprises 14 residues. Here the CDR3 DNA reads TGTGCCAGCAGCTCCTCGCAGGGCAAGTGGGAGCAGTACTTC. Translated: CASSSSQGKWEQYF.

The CDR3 sequence: CAISVIAGSGEKLFF. DNA for the CDR3: TGTGCCATCAGTGTGATAGCGGGATCGGGCGAAAAACTGTTTTTT. V usage is TRBV10-3 and J usage is TRBJ1-4; no clear D. Per the germline V gene, CDR1 is ENHRY and CDR2 is SYGVKD. The V gene lost 4 bases and the J gene lost 8 bases, with 17 bases spanning the gap. The CDR3 runs 15 residues.